The clone carrying this TCR beta chain showed up just a few times. Trimming shortened V by 2 bases and J by 6 bases, and 16 bases separated the two germline ends. Per the germline V gene, CDR1 is MDHEN and CDR2 is SYDVKM. CDR3 length: 15 residues. The sample is drawn from a study of beta chain features in type 1 diabetes. As every portion of the isolated RNA was reverse transcribed, the sequencing read expressed TCRB transcripts. TCRdb's table, derived via immunoSEQ multiplex PCR, lists solely in-frame clones and lacks some. The sample has some 900,000 clones; roughly a sixth are singletons. The sequencing input was naive CD4+ T cells from blood. The chain joins TRBV28 to TRBJ1-1, with D perhaps matching TRBD1 (5 bases). The TCR was taken from a woman under 30 in good health. The CDR3, as DNA: TGTGCCAGCAGTTTAATACGGACAATGGGGTCTGAAGCTTTCTTT. Amino acids: CASSLIRTMGSEAFF.